This TCR beta chain comes out of a study of early T cells in non-severe SARS-CoV-2 infection. Study-level background: Bulk RNA taken from unsorted whole blood was sequenced, leaving chains unpaired.

Concerning this clonotype itself: What it binds is unknown.

Unique molecular identifiers (one per individual cDNA molecule) were attached. One entry per CDR3 protein, called by TCRdb with MiXCR from the 5' RACE reads. The sample includes 57,000 or so distinct CDR3 sequences, around 12% of them seen just once. Study-level findings and limits: Private and CD4 specificities were missed by VDJdb matching, which favored anti-spike CD8 responses.

This CDR3 is 15 amino acids long. Trimming shortened V by 1 base and J by 2 bases, and 11 bases separated the two germline ends. Germline loops: CDR1 KGHSH, CDR2 LQKENI. This rearrangement joins TRBV18 to TRBJ2-5, with a weak D call TRBD2 (5 bases). The source is an adult who was a healthcare worker with PCR-confirmed SARS-CoV-2 infection or an uninfected control (not recorded which). The donor label of this sample is uncertain. This sample comprised whole blood, obtained at baseline. The CDR3 loop reads CASSPRASPQETQYF. Here the CDR3 DNA reads TGTGCCAGCTCACCACGGGCTAGCCCTCAAGAGACCCAGTACTTC.